The entry below gives a single T cell receptor beta chain sequence along with its context. This record comes from a study of patients and donors after allogeneic stem cell transplantation. TCRdb re-called the RT-PCR reads with MiXCR, one entry per CDR3 protein. Altogether about 110,000 distinct CDR3 sequences are present, roughly 35% being singletons, with the ten largest covering 25% to 35%. The clonotype comes from a human donor who was either an allogeneic HSCT recipient or a stem cell or donor lymphocyte infusion donor (not recorded which). It is not recorded whose cells these are; they may come from a transplant donor. The source material was blood, either unsorted or a sorted T cell fraction (not recorded which).

The CDR3 nucleotides read TGCAGCGTTGAAGTCCTTACGCAGTATTTT. Its protein product is CSVEVLTQYF. This chain connects TRBV29-1 to TRBJ2-3; D uncertain. The V gene's germline CDR1 is SQVTM and CDR2 ANQGSEA. This CDR3 is 10 amino acids long. Trimming cost V 1 base and J 8 bases, with 4 bases left between them.